This entry concerns a single T cell receptor beta chain. Sequencing used immunoSEQ multiplex PCR; TCRdb keeps in-frame clones, though not all of them. The data hold over 15,000 clones, with about 38% observed a single time. The data were taken from a study of graft-versus-host responses after intestinal transplantation. The CDR3 has 16 amino acids. The ends lost 6 bases at V and 3 bases at J; junction bases unmatched: 14. The V gene's germline CDR1 is GTSNPN and CDR2 SVGIG (reference sequence). Irradiated stimulators labeled with violet dye, approximately 200,000 in number, were plated with approximately 200,000 CFSE-labeled responders.

This rearrangement joins TRBV30 to TRBJ2-5, with 9 nucleotides matching TRBD2. Sample: alloreactive CD8+ T cells from a mixed lymphocyte reaction culture, taken before intestinal transplant. Subset here: CFSE-low proliferating T cells sorted from roughly six-day pre-transplant mixed lymphocyte reaction (GvH or HvG direction). This sequence originates from a human patient who received an intestinal transplant. The CDR3 DNA reads TGTGCCTGCGATTTAGGGGGACTAGCAGCCGAAGAGACCCAGTACTTC. Translating it yields CACDLGGLAAEETQYF.